The clone carrying this T cell receptor (beta chain) appeared a few times. Its antigen is unknown. It was RNA transcripts that yielded the amplified TCR beta CDR3 regions. Researchers ran a first-round RT-PCR on the TCR CDR3 using the HTBI primer set. TCRdb reprocessed the multiplex PCR reads via MiXCR and lists one record per CDR3 protein. In the table there are 350,000 to 400,000 distinct CDR3 sequences, 15% of which are singletons. The CDR3 has 16 residues. V lost 7 bases to trimming and J lost 1 base, with 19 bases between them. Germline V lookup: CDR1 SGHTA, CDR2 FQGNSA. Hyperthyroidism, newly diagnosed and lasting under 2 months, affected patients aged 18 to 65. Diagnosis rested on symptoms, serum thyroxine and TRAb, thyroid ultrasound, and orbital computed tomography. The data belong to a study of T cells in Graves' hyperthyroidism and ophthalmopathy. Whole-study results and caveats: Within blood appeared most thyroid clonotypes that had expanded above 0.001.

The clonotype originates from a woman aged 25 to 39 with Graves' hyperthyroidism. Sequencing was performed on blood. V and J are TRBV7-2 and TRBJ1-1; D is possibly TRBD1 (6 bases). DNA of the CDR3: TGTGCCAGCACCCGGGTCGGGGGGGGCGCGAACACTGAAGCTTTCTTT. This gives the protein CASTRVGGGANTEAFF.